This T cell receptor beta chain originates from a study of molecular identifiers for immune sequencing clone quantification. Construction of naive CD8 libraries employed about 19,000 to 1,000,000 sorted cells together with 10%, 30% or 50% RNA. One entry per CDR3 protein, called by TCRdb with MiXCR from the PCR reads. Of 460,000 or so distinct CDR3 sequences in the sample, about 26% were seen once. Sequenced input: naive CD8+ T cells from blood, with Jurkat cell RNA spiked in. Subset indicated: FACS-sorted CD8+CD4-CCR7+CD45RA+ naive T cells. The TCR originated in a human donor in good health. Some libraries in this study had Jurkat cell RNA spiked in.

DNA for the CDR3: TGTGCTAGTGGTTTGGTATTTTTCCTTGCGGGAGATAAGACAGATACGCAGTATTTT. Protein: CASGLVFFLAGDKTDTQYF. The chain carries TRBV12-5 and TRBJ2-3, with TRBD2 matching over 7 bases. Germline loops: CDR1 LGHNT, CDR2 FRNRAP. The CDR3 spans 19 residues. With V trimmed by 0 bases and J by 3 bases, 15 bases remained unmatched.